The entry below describes one TCR beta chain. Its antigen is unknown. This record comes from a study of beta chain features in type 1 diabetes. Overall study findings and caveats: There was a moderate but significant shortening of TCRB CDR3s in all four CD4+ subsets of Type 1 diabetes patients. Reads derived from cDNA could over-represent cells showing high TCR expression. PCR might pick shorter templates more often, in the same way for patients and controls.

The entirety of the isolated RNA underwent reverse transcription, so expressed TCRB transcripts were sequenced. Only in-frame clones appear in the TCRdb table, and some are missing; sequencing was by immunoSEQ multiplex PCR. The sample records 200,000 to 300,000 clones, roughly 22% being singletons. The sequencing input was naive CD4+ T cells from blood. The sequence derives from a woman in her thirties or forties with type 1 diabetes.

CDR3 nucleotide sequence: TGTGCCAGCAGACCTAGACAGTTGGGAGAGACCCAGTACTTC. Residues: CASRPRQLGETQYF. This chain connects TRBV2 to TRBJ2-5; possibly TRBD1 for D (5 bases). The V end lost 6 bases, the J end lost 4 bases, and 15 bases lay between the germline ends. This CDR3 contains 14 residues. Looked up from germline, CDR1 is SNHLY and CDR2 is FYNNEI.